Shown below are 21 T cell receptor beta chains from a single sample sequenced in a study of T-cell reconstitution after alpha-beta-depleted transplantation in children. A library of TCRbeta sequences, prepared with unique molecular identifiers, was generated. MiXCR was run by TCRdb on the PCR reads, yielding one entry per CDR3 protein. Among 200,000 to 250,000 distinct CDR3 sequences listed, around 12% were seen once. Sequences were derived from PBMCs from the stem cell graft donor, sampled from the stem cell graft. All receptors derive from a human donor who donated a stem cell graft to a child with acute lymphoblastic leukemia.

J is TRBJ2-3 and V is TRBV7-9, with TRBD1 matching 9 bases. Germline CDR1 and CDR2: SEHNR and FQNEAQ (reference sequence). The CDR3 covers 16 residues. Trimming at V came to 4 bases and at J to 3 bases, leaving 8 bases not matched to a gene. This CDR3 reads CASSWDPGQGTDTQYF. CDR3 bases: TGTGCCAGCAGCTGGGATCCGGGACAGGGAACAGATACGCAGTATTTT.

This clonotype was seen ten or more times. This rearrangement joins TRBV3-1 to TRBJ2-7, with 7 nucleotides matching TRBD2. The V gene end was trimmed by 4 bases and the J gene end by 3 bases; junction bases not matched to a gene: 3. The germline gives CDR1 LGHDT, CDR2 YNNKEL (reference sequence). CDR3 length equals 13 residues. The CDR3 protein is CASSPGLVYEQYF. The CDR3 nucleotides read TGTGCCAGCAGCCCCGGACTAGTCTACGAGCAGTACTTC.

Ten or more counts support this clonotype. The V and J genes are TRBV25-1 and TRBJ1-6; tentative D call: TRBD1 (6 bases). The V end was cut by 4 bases, the J end by 3 bases, with 13 bases between. Germline V gene lookup returns CDR1 MGHDK and CDR2 SYGVNS. The CDR3 spans 16 residues. The CDR3: CASSGPPDSYNSPLHF. The DNA for the CDR3 is TGTGCCAGCAGTGGACCACCGGACAGCTATAATTCACCCCTCCACTTT.

This clonotype was counted ten times or more. The chain is built from TRBV6-2 or TRBV6-3 and TRBJ1-1; D ambiguous. V was pared by 4 bases and J by 1 base, with 13 bases between. The CDR3 length is 15 residues. Germline loops: CDR1 MNHEY, CDR2 SVGEGT. The CDR3 DNA reads TGTGCCAGCAGTTCCCCTCGCGGTGCGAACACTGAAGCTTTCTTT. It yields the protein CASSSPRGANTEAFF.

This clonotype was observed at least ten times. The chain recombines TRBV12-3 or TRBV12-4 with TRBJ1-2; unclear D gene. The CDR3 is 15 residues long. V lost 1 base to trimming and J lost 3 bases, with 12 bases between them. The CDR3 is CASSLGISDYYGYTF. The CDR3 DNA follows: TGTGCCAGCAGTTTAGGGATTTCAGACTACTATGGCTACACCTTC.

This clonotype appeared many times. V gene TRBV7-2 combines with J gene TRBJ2-3; TRBD2 matches 8 bases. The CDR3 is 16 amino acids. Germline-derived CDR1 and CDR2 are SGHTA and FQGNSA. After removal of 4 bases from V and 4 bases from J, the junction contained 10 bases not matched to a gene. CDR3 in amino acids: CASSWSGRAGADTQYF. The CDR3 DNA is TGTGCCAGCAGCTGGTCCGGGAGGGCCGGGGCAGATACGCAGTATTTT. The whole variable domain, filled in from reference TRBV7-2 and TRBJ2-3, reads GAGVSQSPSNKVTEKGKDVELRCDPISGHTALYWYRQSLGQGLEFLIYFQGNSAPDKSGLPSDRFSAERTGGSVSTLTIQRTQQEDSAVYLCASSWSGRAGADTQYFGPGTRLTVL.

This clonotype was counted at least ten times. The rearrangement joins TRBV6-2 or TRBV6-3 to TRBJ2-5; D may match TRBD1 or TRBD2 (5 bases each). The CDR3 is made up of 14 amino acids. The germline V and J ends were trimmed by 4 bases and 5 bases, with 14 bases remaining between them. Germline V gene data show CDR1 as MNHEY and CDR2 as SVGEGT. CDR3 coding DNA: TGTGCCAGCAGTTTGTCGCGGTGGGGGGAGACCCAGTACTTC. Translated: CASSLSRWGETQYF.

This clonotype appeared many times. This rearrangement joins TRBV5-6 to TRBJ1-1; no clear D. The V end was cut by 5 bases, the J end by 0 bases, with 17 bases between. CDR3 size: 16 residues. CDR1 and CDR2 from the germline V gene are SGHDT and YYEEEE. The CDR3 DNA reads as TGTGCCAGCAGTTCACCCCCGGCGCCCGTGAACACTGAAGCTTTCTTT. Its translation: CASSSPPAPVNTEAFF.

This clonotype was detected ten times or more. The genes are TRBV5-1 and TRBJ2-3; no clear D gene. V lost 2 bases and J 2 bases, leaving 9 bases between the germline ends. The germline V gene encodes CDR1 SGHRS and CDR2 YFSETQ. The CDR3 loop spans 14 amino acids. The CDR3 is CASSFPDYTDTQYF. CDR3 coding DNA: TGCGCCAGCAGCTTCCCTGATTACACAGATACGCAGTATTTT.

Ten or more counts support this clonotype. The V call is TRBV3-1, the J call TRBJ1-1; D is possibly TRBD1 (5 bases). Deletions cut 7 bases from V and 5 bases from J, with 23 bases between. The CDR3 spans 16 residues. CDR1 LGHDT and CDR2 YNNKEL come from the germline V gene (reference sequence). This CDR3 reads CASTPVGQTGWTEAFF. CDR3 DNA: TGTGCCAGCACCCCCGTGGGGCAGACCGGTTGGACTGAAGCTTTCTTT.

This clonotype has a count of ten or more. The chain carries TRBV28 and TRBJ2-1; 8 bases line up with TRBD2. Per germline, CDR1 MDHEN and CDR2 SYDVKM. V trimming: 5 bases; J trimming: 8 bases; junction bases outside the gene matches: 14. The CDR3 is 16 amino acids. CDR3: CASSSSGTSTVYEQFF. In nucleotides, the CDR3 is TGTGCCAGCAGTAGCTCCGGGACTAGTACTGTCTATGAGCAGTTCTTC.

The chain links TRBV5-1 to TRBJ2-1, with a weak D call TRBD1 (5 bases). Trimming removed 0 bases from V and 0 bases from J, with 13 bases in between. The CDR3 sequence is 17 residues long. Germline V gene lookup returns CDR1 SGHRS and CDR2 YFSETQ. The CDR3 DNA reads as TGCGCCAGCAGCTTGGAGGGGTTGGTTAGCTCCTACAATGAGCAGTTCTTC. Protein product: CASSLEGLVSSYNEQFF.

This clonotype has a handful of counts. The rearrangement links TRBV20-1 to TRBJ2-2, with 13 bases that match TRBD2. There are 15 residues in the CDR3. V lost 3 bases, J lost 5 bases, and 3 bases stayed unmatched. The germline gives CDR1 DFQATT, CDR2 SNEGSKA (reference sequence). The CDR3 spells CSARGLAGTTGELFF. CDR3 nucleotide sequence: TGCAGTGCTAGGGGACTAGCGGGGACTACCGGGGAGCTGTTTTTT.

This clonotype has a count of ten or more. The chain recombines TRBV11-2 with TRBJ2-7, with D perhaps assigned TRBD1 or TRBD2 (5 bases each). Between the trimmed V and J ends, which lost 5 bases and 5 bases, there was a span of 10 bases. This CDR3 is built from 12 residues. CDR1 is SGHAT and CDR2 is FQNNGV in the germline V gene. CDR3 region: CASSRGLDEQYF. For the CDR3, the DNA is TGTGCCAGCAGCCGGGGCTTAGACGAGCAGTACTTC. Full variable domain (missing parts from reference TRBV11-2 and TRBJ2-7): EAGVAQSPRYKIIEKRQSVAFWCNPISGHATLYWYQQILGQGPKLLIQFQNNGVVDDSQLPKDRFSAERLKGVDSTLKIQPAKLEDSAVYLCASSRGLDEQYFGPGTRLTVT.

The chain joins TRBV5-4 to TRBJ2-1, with TRBD2 matching 11 bases. The V and J ends lost 3 bases and 4 bases, in that order; junction bases with no gene match: 3. The CDR3 spans 15 residues. CDR1 and CDR2 from the germline V gene are SGHNT and YYREEE (reference sequence). In DNA, the CDR3 is TGTGCCAGCAGCTCTCGACTAGCGGGGTACAATGAGCAGTTCTTC. It yields the protein CASSSRLAGYNEQFF.

This clonotype has a handful of counts. The chain recombines TRBV7-9 with TRBJ1-1; D remains unclear. There are 13 residues in the CDR3. Germline-derived CDR1 and CDR2 are SEHNR and FQNEAQ (reference sequence). Trimming left V 3 bases short and J 1 base short, with 6 bases between. CDR3: CASSFAPNTEAFF. DNA for the CDR3: TGTGCCAGCAGCTTCGCGCCGAACACTGAAGCTTTCTTT.

At least ten counts were recorded for this clonotype. The J gene is TRBJ2-6, the V gene TRBV12-3 or TRBV12-4; either TRBD1 or TRBD2 may supply D (5 bases each). There are 16 residues in the CDR3. The V gene lost 6 bases and the J gene lost 2 bases, with 14 bases spanning the gap. CDR3 sequence reads: CASRGPYAAGANVLTF. For the CDR3, the DNA is TGTGCCAGCAGGGGACCGTACGCCGCTGGGGCCAACGTCCTGACTTTC.

The chain couples TRBV11-3 to TRBJ2-3, with D tentatively TRBD1 or TRBD2 (5 bases each). Trimming removed 8 bases from V and 1 base from J, with 13 bases in between. Germline V gene data show CDR1 as SGHNT and CDR2 as YENEEA. The CDR3 runs 14 residues. The CDR3 DNA is TGTGCCAGCTCCGGGACGGACGGCACAGATACGCAGTATTTT. It codes for CASSGTDGTDTQYF.

This clonotype was detected ten times or more. The rearrangement joins TRBV20-1 to TRBJ1-5; possibly TRBD1 for D (6 bases). This CDR3 is built from 15 residues. CDR1 and CDR2 from the germline V gene are DFQATT and SNEGSKA (reference sequence). V gave up 3 bases and J gave up 0 bases, with 12 bases separating them. The CDR3 region is CSASYRANSNQPQHF. The DNA for the CDR3 is TGCAGTGCTAGTTACAGGGCTAATAGCAATCAGCCCCAGCATTTT.

This clonotype has at least ten counts. This chain connects TRBV29-1 to TRBJ2-3; possibly TRBD2 for D (6 bases). CDR3 length: 14 residues. Trimming took 7 bases from V and 0 from J, leaving 14 bases between them. Per germline, CDR1 SQVTM and CDR2 ANQGSEA. CDR3 sequence (DNA): TGCAGCGGGCGGGGCGGAACTAGCACAGATACGCAGTATTTT. It specifies CSGRGGTSTDTQYF.

This clonotype has at least ten counts. The chain carries TRBV5-1 and TRBJ1-6, with TRBD1 matching 8 bases. The V gene's germline CDR1 is SGHRS and CDR2 YFSETQ. This CDR3 is built from 16 residues. The V gene end was trimmed by 0 bases and the J gene end by 11 bases; junction bases not matched to a gene: 10. The CDR3 sequence: CASSLVPGGAQAPLHF. CDR3 in DNA: TGCGCCAGCAGCTTGGTTCCAGGGGGCGCGCAGGCACCCCTCCACTTT.